A single sample gave rise to the 4 T cell receptor beta chains below, sequenced in a study of T cell responses to AZD1222 COVID-19 vaccine. Sequenced by immunoSEQ multiplex PCR; TCRdb stores in-frame clones only, minus some. The sample consists of approximately 100,000 clones, roughly 86% of them appearing once. The sample was peripheral blood, taken on day 0 of MenACWY control vaccination. These receptors all stem from an adult in good health.

The rearrangement links TRBV27 to TRBJ1-4; tentatively, D is TRBD1 (5 bases). The CDR3 sequence is 16 residues long. CDR1 is MNHEY and CDR2 is SMNVEV in the germline V gene (reference sequence). V dropped 5 bases and J dropped 10 bases, with 23 bases sitting between them. The CDR3 nucleotides read TGTGCCAGCAGTCCTCCCCCCACGGCAAAAGGGGTAAAACTGTTTTTT. Translated: CASSPPPTAKGVKLFF.

The CDR3, as DNA: TGTGCCAGCAGTTACCTCGACGGGGGGAGGAAGACCCAGTACTTC. Its translation is CASSYLDGGRKTQYF. This chain links TRBV6-5 with TRBJ2-5, with 7 bases identical to TRBD2. This CDR3 has 15 residues. The germline gives CDR1 MNHEY, CDR2 SVGAGI. V lost 2 bases and J lost 6; bases outside the gene matches: 9.

The chain has TRBV25-1 and TRBJ1-1; TRBD1 matches 7 bases. This CDR3 contains 14 residues. CDR1 MGHDK and CDR2 SYGVNS come from the germline V gene. The ends lost 4 bases at V and 1 base at J; junction bases unmatched: 3. This CDR3 is CASSGGQTNTEAFF. CDR3 sequence (DNA): TGTGCCAGCAGTGGGGGACAGACGAACACTGAAGCTTTCTTT.

The gene calls are TRBV2 and TRBJ1-1, with 10 nucleotides matching TRBD1. The germline V gene encodes CDR1 SNHLY and CDR2 FYNNEI. The V segment lost 4 bases and the J segment 4 bases; nucleotides outside the gene matches: 3. This CDR3 comprises 14 residues. CDR3 bases: TGTGCCAGCAGTGGACAGGGGGCGAGCACTGAAGCTTTCTTT. Translation gives CASSGQGASTEAFF.